Ten or more counts support the clone carrying this T cell receptor beta chain. The antigen remains unidentified. Template material for amplifying TCR beta CDR3 regions consisted of RNA transcripts. HTBI primers drove first-round RT-PCR of the TCR CDR3. TCRdb fed the multiplex PCR reads into MiXCR, producing one record per CDR3 protein. The sample lists approximately 420,000 distinct CDR3 sequences, approximately 15% occurring once. The sample belongs to a study of T cells in Graves' hyperthyroidism and ophthalmopathy. Germline lookup yields CDR1 LNHDA and CDR2 SQIVND (reference sequence). CDR3 length: 14 residues. J gave up 4 bases and V 4 bases, and 5 bases lay outside the gene matches. Broader study findings: Progression to ophthalmopathy was predicted a median of roughly 6.6 months early.

Newly diagnosed hyperthyroidism patients aged 18 to 65 years had disease lasting under 2 months. Exclusion of a patient resulted from uncontrolled infection, other autoimmune disease, pregnancy or lactation. Orbital computed tomography and thyroid ultrasound, together with serum TRAb and thyroxine and clinical symptoms, were used for diagnoses. Sequencing input: blood. The V call is TRBV19, the J call TRBJ2-3, with 7 bases fitting TRBD2. This receptor was identified in a woman under 30 with Graves' hyperthyroidism. CDR3 loop: CASSSGSLPDTQYF. The DNA for the CDR3 is TGTGCCAGTAGTAGCGGGAGTTTGCCAGATACGCAGTATTTT.